One and the same sample provided the 32 T cell receptor beta chains below, sequenced in a study of cytomegalovirus exposure and HLA in healthy donors. Assay used: immunoSEQ multiplex PCR; TCRdb lists only in-frame clones, some missing. This sample has some 340,000 clones, with 87% found just once. The sequenced sample was PBMCs. Source of these receptors: a woman in her twenties or thirties in good health and CMV-seropositive.

V and J are TRBV7-6 and TRBJ2-1; D is unclear. The CDR3 spans 12 residues. The ends were cut back, 3 bases at V and 7 bases at J, with 7 bases in the middle. Germline loops: CDR1 SGHVS, CDR2 FNYEAQ. This CDR3 reads CASSLSPNEQFF. The CDR3 DNA reads TGTGCCAGCAGCTTGAGTCCAAATGAGCAGTTCTTC.

V gene TRBV6-5 combines with J gene TRBJ1-1; the D is unclear. The ends were cut back, 6 bases at V and 3 bases at J, with 5 bases in the middle. The CDR3 runs to 11 residues. Per germline, CDR1 MNHEY and CDR2 SVGAGI. This chain's CDR3 is CASRRDTEAFF. In nucleotides, the CDR3 is TGTGCCAGCAGACGGGACACTGAAGCTTTCTTT.

CDR3 sequence (DNA): TGTGCCAGCAGCTTGGTCGGGGGAGGGTCTGGGGCCAACGTCCTGACTTTC. As protein: CASSLVGGGSGANVLTF. The genes are TRBV7-2 and TRBJ2-6, with TRBD2 matching 7 bases. V dropped 3 bases and J dropped 1; count of bases not matched to a gene: 6. CDR1 and CDR2 (germline): SGHTA, FQGNSA. This CDR3 is 17 amino acids long.

This chain connects TRBV27 to TRBJ1-1, with unresolved D. The CDR3 totals 14 residues. In germline, CDR1 is MNHEY, CDR2 SMNVEV (reference sequence). The ends were cut back, 5 bases at V and 4 bases at J, with 14 bases in the middle. DNA of the CDR3: TGTGCCAGCAGTGCGACTAGGGTAGGCACTGAAGCTTTCTTT. Protein sequence: CASSATRVGTEAFF.

The chain recombines TRBV19 with TRBJ1-2; no clear D. The CDR3 covers 15 residues. CDR1 is LNHDA, CDR2 SQIVND, per germline (reference sequence). Trimming pared 5 bases from V and 0 bases from J, leaving 13 bases between. The CDR3 sequence is CASSSPPVANYGYTF. CDR3 bases: TGTGCCAGTAGTTCCCCGCCGGTGGCTAACTATGGCTACACCTTC.

The chain recombines TRBV7-9 with TRBJ1-6; a possible D gene is TRBD1 (6 bases). Germline loops: CDR1 SEHNR, CDR2 FQNEAQ (reference sequence). Trimming left V 5 bases short and J 3 bases short, with 8 bases between. This CDR3 has 14 residues. CDR3 loop: CASSTDSYNSPLHF. CDR3 bases: TGTGCCAGCAGCACGGACAGCTATAATTCACCCCTCCACTTT.

This chain connects TRBV2 to TRBJ1-3; perhaps TRBD1 as D (6 bases). Trimming stripped 8 bases from V and 2 bases from J, with 13 bases between. This CDR3 contains 14 residues. From germline, CDR1 is SNHLY and CDR2 FYNNEI. This CDR3 reads CASRRDNPGNTIYF. The CDR3 DNA is TGTGCCAGCCGCCGGGACAATCCTGGAAACACCATATATTTT.

This chain links TRBV9 with TRBJ2-3; the match to TRBD1 covers 8 bases. The CDR3 covers 15 residues. V lost 3 bases and J lost 3; bases outside the gene matches: 6. Germline V CDR1 and CDR2: SGDLS, YYNGEE. For the CDR3, the DNA is TGTGCCAGCAGCGCAGGACAGGGTGCGACAGATACGCAGTATTTT. Translating it yields CASSAGQGATDTQYF.

In its sample, this clone was seen once. The chain couples TRBV6-6 to TRBJ1-4; D gene ambiguous. This CDR3 has 16 residues. V was cut by 0 bases and J by 4 bases, with 12 bases left in between. Per the germline V gene, CDR1 is MNHNY and CDR2 is SVGAGI (reference sequence). In nucleotides, the CDR3 is TGTGCCAGCAGTTACTCGCAGTCGGAGAATAATGAAAAACTGTTTTTT. Translation gives CASSYSQSENNEKLFF.

J is TRBJ2-7 and V is TRBV27, with 12 bases that match TRBD1. The germline V gene encodes CDR1 MNHEY and CDR2 SMNVEV (reference sequence). CDR3 length: 15 amino acids. V shed 4 bases, J shed 4 bases, and the junction held 5 bases outside the gene matches. CDR3 sequence reads: CASSYGTGGLYEQYF. In DNA, the CDR3 is TGTGCCAGCAGTTACGGGACAGGGGGCTTATACGAGCAGTACTTC.

The V and J genes are TRBV27 and TRBJ2-2, with D perhaps matching TRBD1 (6 bases). CDR3 length: 13 amino acids. Germline CDR1 MNHEY, CDR2 SMNVEV (reference sequence). V lost 6 bases and J 5 bases, leaving 10 bases between the germline ends. Here the CDR3 reads CASSSGQTGELFF. In DNA form, the CDR3 reads TGTGCCAGCAGCTCCGGACAGACCGGGGAGCTGTTTTTT.

The chain carries TRBV4-3 and TRBJ2-1; D is possibly TRBD2 (6 bases). Between the trimmed V and J ends, which lost 4 bases and 7 bases, there was a span of 23 bases. The CDR3 runs to 17 residues. The germline CDR1 and CDR2 sequences are LGHNA and YSLEER. CDR3 DNA sequence: TGCGCCAGCAGCCCGCGGGGACCCCCGGGTGGGTGGAATGAGCAGTTCTTC. It translates to CASSPRGPPGGWNEQFF.

This chain connects TRBV2 to TRBJ2-3, with D perhaps being TRBD1 or TRBD2 (6 bases each). V was clipped by 7 bases and J by 7 bases, with 9 bases between them. The length of the CDR3 is 11 residues. Germline V lookup: CDR1 SNHLY, CDR2 FYNNEI. The CDR3 DNA follows: TGTGCCAGCATAGGGGGGCATACGCAGTATTTT. Translating gives CASIGGHTQYF.

The chain recombines TRBV6-1 with TRBJ1-4; D not certain. From germline, CDR1 is MNHNS and CDR2 SASEGT. The V end lost 5 bases, the J end lost 7 bases, and 17 bases lay between the germline ends. The CDR3 consists of 15 residues. The CDR3 region has the DNA TGTGCCAGCAGTTTCCGAAGGGCCCCTGTTGAAAAACTGTTTTTT. Translated, it gives CASSFRRAPVEKLFF.

V and J are TRBV6-1 and TRBJ2-1; D might be TRBD1 (5 bases). Trimming removed 5 bases from V and 10 bases from J, with 12 bases in between. Germline V gives CDR1 MNHNS, CDR2 SASEGT. This CDR3 has 12 residues. CDR3 in DNA: TGTGCCAGCAGTCCCCAGGGATGGGAGCAGTTCTTC. Amino acids: CASSPQGWEQFF.

The rearrangement links TRBV5-8 to TRBJ2-7; perhaps TRBD2 as D (6 bases). CDR1 and CDR2 from the germline V gene are SGHTS and YDEGEE. The CDR3 spans 12 residues. V was clipped by 4 bases and J by 3 bases, with 8 bases between them. This chain's CDR3 is CASSPGGYEQYF. The CDR3 nucleotides are TGTGCCAGCAGCCCCGGGGGCTACGAGCAGTACTTC. Full variable domain (remainder filled in from reference TRBV5-8 and TRBJ2-7): EAGVTQSPTHLIKTRGQQATLRCSPISGHTSVYWYQQALGLGLQFLLWYDEGEERNRGNFPPRFSGRQFPNYSSELNVNALELEDSALYLCASSPGGYEQYFGPGTRLTVT.

CDR3 sequence reads: CASGDRGNSPLHF. The CDR3 nucleotides read TGTGCCAGCGGAGACAGGGGTAATTCACCCCTCCACTTT. V usage is TRBV6-5 and J usage is TRBJ1-6; TRBD1 aligns across 8 bases. Germline trimming cut 8 bases from V and 6 bases from J; bases unmatched to any gene: 3. The CDR3 loop spans 13 amino acids. Germline V lookup: CDR1 MNHEY, CDR2 SVGAGI.

This chain links TRBV7-6 with TRBJ2-1; 8 nucleotides agree with TRBD2. V shed 3 bases, J shed 6 bases, and the junction held 7 bases outside the gene matches. The germline V gene encodes CDR1 SGHVS and CDR2 FNYEAQ. The CDR3 extends over 15 amino acids. Here the CDR3 reads CASSLQLAGFNEQFF. Written as DNA, the CDR3 is TGTGCCAGCAGCTTGCAGTTAGCGGGGTTCAATGAGCAGTTCTTC.

The chain links TRBV5-8 to TRBJ2-7; D may be TRBD2 (5 bases). This CDR3 is 14 amino acids long. V was trimmed by 4 bases and J by 1 base, leaving 12 bases between them. Germline V gives CDR1 SGHTS, CDR2 YDEGEE. The CDR3 DNA reads TGTGCCAGCAGCCCCACTAGAGGGTCCTACGAGCAGTACTTC. Translating it yields CASSPTRGSYEQYF.

The genes are TRBV28 and TRBJ1-5; TRBD1 is a possible D gene (5 bases). The CDR3 contains 14 residues. V was clipped by 6 bases and J by 5 bases, with 14 bases between them. CDR1 MDHEN and CDR2 SYDVKM come from the germline V gene. The CDR3 DNA reads TGTGCCAGCAGGCGGGGGTCAGGCGATCAGCCCCAGCATTTT. Protein: CASRRGSGDQPQHF. Full variable domain (remainder filled in from reference TRBV28 and TRBJ1-5): DVKVTQSSRYLVKRTGEKVFLECVQDMDHENMFWYRQDPGLGLRLIYFSYDVKMKEKGDIPEGYSVSREKKERFSLILESASTNQTSMYLCASRRGSGDQPQHFGDGTRLSIL.

The chain links TRBV4-1 to TRBJ1-1, with D tentatively TRBD1 (5 bases). This CDR3 has 15 amino acids. The germline V gene has CDR1 MGHRA and CDR2 YSYEKL. The V and J ends lost 1 base and 1 base respectively, with 10 bases between them. CDR3 DNA: TGCGCCAGCAGCCAAGTCGGGGCGCAGAACACTGAAGCTTTCTTT. Protein sequence: CASSQVGAQNTEAFF.

The genes are TRBV27 and TRBJ2-3, with TRBD2 as a possible D gene (6 bases). CDR3 length: 14 amino acids. Germline V gene sequence: CDR1 MNHEY, CDR2 SMNVEV (reference sequence). Deletions cut 4 bases from V and 2 bases from J, with 10 bases between. In nucleotides, the CDR3 is TGTGCCAGCAGTTGGGCTAGCGCCACAGATACGCAGTATTTT. Encoded protein: CASSWASATDTQYF.

This rearrangement joins TRBV27 to TRBJ2-3; no clear D. Germline assignment: CDR1 MNHEY and CDR2 SMNVEV (reference sequence). V was pared by 2 bases and J by 4 bases, with 13 bases between. There are 15 residues in the CDR3. As DNA, the CDR3 is TGTGCCAGCAGTTTAATAGACATGGGTGCAGATACGCAGTATTTT. This encodes CASSLIDMGADTQYF.

In this sample, this clone turned up a few times. CDR3 in DNA: TGTGCCAGCAGCTTGGGGGGGACTGGCTACACCTTC. It is translated as CASSLGGTGYTF. The rearrangement uses TRBV5-6 and TRBJ1-2; tentative D call: TRBD1 (5 bases). Trimming removed 0 bases from V and 7 bases from J, with 7 bases in between. The CDR3 contains 12 residues. The germline CDR1 and CDR2 sequences are SGHDT and YYEEEE.

The V gene is TRBV2, the J gene TRBJ1-5; a possible D gene is TRBD1 (5 bases). The CDR3 is made up of 12 amino acids. Looked up from germline, CDR1 is SNHLY and CDR2 is FYNNEI. V was trimmed by 8 bases and J by 3 bases, leaving 8 bases between them. The CDR3 region is CASRGDNQPQHF. The DNA for the CDR3 is TGTGCCAGCCGGGGGGACAATCAGCCCCAGCATTTT.

V is TRBV13 and J is TRBJ2-3, with D possibly TRBD2 on 6 matching bases. Trimming stripped 4 bases from V and 0 bases from J, with 23 bases between. From germline, CDR1 is PRHDT and CDR2 FYEKMQ (reference sequence). This CDR3 has 19 residues. The CDR3 sequence: CASSSPKIKLAISTDTQYF. DNA for the CDR3: TGTGCCAGCAGCTCCCCGAAAATAAAGCTAGCGATTAGCACAGATACGCAGTATTTT. Combining the CDR3 with reference TRBV13 and TRBJ2-3 gives the whole variable domain AAGVIQSPRHLIKEKRETATLKCYPIPRHDTVYWYQQGPGQDPQFLISFYEKMQSDKGSIPDRFSAQQFSDYHSELNMSSLELGDSALYFCASSSPKIKLAISTDTQYFGPGTRLTVL.

This clone was seen a few times. The chain uses TRBV7-2 and TRBJ1-2; D not resolved. Trimming shortened V by 1 base and J by 2 bases, and 14 bases separated the two germline ends. The CDR3 loop spans 16 amino acids. Germline lookup yields CDR1 SGHTA and CDR2 FQGNSA. This CDR3 is CASSLVLGRENYGYTF. The CDR3 DNA sequence: TGTGCCAGCAGCTTAGTCCTAGGTAGGGAGAACTATGGCTACACCTTC.

V and J are TRBV9 and TRBJ1-2; D uncertain. CDR3 length: 13 residues. Between the trimmed V and J ends, which lost 4 bases and 8 bases, there was a span of 15 bases. Germline loops: CDR1 SGDLS, CDR2 YYNGEE. The CDR3 protein is CASSTAEHRGYTF. DNA for the CDR3: TGTGCCAGCAGCACCGCGGAGCACCGGGGCTACACCTTC.

Regarding this clone: One junction end disagrees with the germline gene, perhaps due to a read error. V is TRBV13 and J is TRBJ1-2; D uncertain. This CDR3 contains 13 residues. In germline, CDR1 is PRHDT, CDR2 FYEKMQ (reference sequence). The DNA of the CDR3 is TGTGCCAGCAGCTTAAAAGGGAACTCTGGCTACACCTTC. Translation: CASSLKGNSGYTF.

The chain recombines TRBV2 with TRBJ2-2; D remains ambiguous. Trimming took off 7 bases at V and 3 bases at J, with 12 bases between the two ends. This CDR3 has 14 amino acids. From germline, CDR1 is SNHLY and CDR2 FYNNEI. The CDR3 region is CASKQLRDTGELFF. The CDR3 nucleotides read TGTGCCAGCAAACAGCTCCGGGACACCGGGGAGCTGTTTTTT.

This chain connects TRBV18 to TRBJ2-3; 8 positions match TRBD1. CDR3 length equals 18 residues. The germline CDR1 and CDR2 sequences are KGHSH and LQKENI. Trimming at V came to 2 bases and at J to 3 bases, leaving 13 bases not matched to a gene. CDR3 in amino acids: CASSPFALWDRTTDTQYF. The DNA of the CDR3 is TGTGCCAGCTCACCATTCGCCCTCTGGGACAGGACTACAGATACGCAGTATTTT.

J is TRBJ2-7 and V is TRBV18, with a weak D call TRBD2 (5 bases). Germline values: CDR1 KGHSH, CDR2 LQKENI. The CDR3 consists of 14 residues. V was shortened by 2 bases and J by 0 bases, with 8 bases between the two germline ends. DNA for the CDR3: TGTGCCAGCTCACCAGGAGGTAACTCCTACGAGCAGTACTTC. Translation: CASSPGGNSYEQYF.